A selection of T cell receptor beta chains follows, all from one sample in a study of blood T cell repertoires in COVID-19. Libraries were prepared by immunoSEQ multiplex PCR; TCRdb keeps only in-frame clonotypes and omits some of them. The table includes 200,000 to 250,000 clones, roughly 80% detected once. Sequenced input: PBMCs or T cells enriched from blood (not recorded which). The receptors were sampled from a woman between 45 and 60 years old who had been exposed to COVID-19. Both conserved end residues are part of each CDR3. A D gene is named only where the DNA matches it firmly. Clone size, where shown, is once, few, many, or a class for clones that have expanded.

size | J | D | V | CDR3 | DNA
- | TRBJ2-7 | - | TRBV25-1 | CASSDSYTYEQYF | TGTGCCAGCAGTGACAGTTATACCTACGAGCAGTACTTC
- | TRBJ1-2 | - | TRBV27 | CASSLNRYYGYTF | TGTGCCAGCAGTTTAAACAGATATTATGGCTACACCTTC
- | TRBJ2-5 | - | TRBV6-2/TRBV6-3 | CASSPPTLVETQYF | TGTGCCAGCAGTCCGCCTACGCTTGTAGAGACCCAGTACTTC
- | TRBJ1-4 | - | TRBV6-5 | CASRQGNEKLFF | TGTGCCAGCCGGCAGGGGAATGAAAAACTGTTTTTT
- | TRBJ2-5 | TRBD2 | TRBV5-1 | CASSLKLAGGIETQYF | TGCGCCAGCAGCTTGAAACTAGCGGGGGGGATAGAGACCCAGTACTTC
- | TRBJ2-7 | - | TRBV5-1 | CASRRQDSYEQYF | TGCGCCAGCAGAAGACAGGACTCCTACGAGCAGTACTTC
- | TRBJ1-2 | TRBD1 | TRBV27 | CASRDRGYGYTF | TGTGCCAGCCGGGACAGGGGCTATGGCTACACCTTC
- | TRBJ2-5 | - | TRBV25-1 | CASREQGRETQYF | TGTGCCAGCAGGGAACAGGGAAGAGAGACCCAGTACTTC
- | TRBJ1-1 | - | TRBV18 | CASSPSRQENEAFF | TGTGCCAGCTCACCAAGTCGACAGGAGAATGAAGCTTTCTTT
once | TRBJ2-2 | - | TRBV5-1 | CASSLPGGGANGELFF | TGCGCCAGCAGCTTGCCCGGAGGGGGGGCGAACGGGGAGCTGTTTTTT
- | TRBJ1-2 | - | TRBV6-7 | CASSLYTKANYGYTF | TGTGCCAGCAGTTTATACACCAAAGCTAACTATGGCTACACCTTC
- | TRBJ1-1 | - | TRBV3-1/TRBV3-2 | CASSQVPGTEAFF | TGTGCCAGCAGCCAAGTCCCGGGCACTGAAGCTTTCTTT
- | TRBJ1-2 | TRBD1 | TRBV12-3/TRBV12-4 | CASSRQGARGYTF | TGTGCCAGCAGTAGACAGGGGGCGAGGGGCTACACCTTC
- | TRBJ1-2 | TRBD1 | TRBV10-2 | CASSESSGQGGLGYTF | TGCGCCAGCAGTGAGTCTTCCGGACAGGGGGGTTTGGGCTACACCTTC
once | TRBJ1-2 | TRBD1 | TRBV20-1 | CSATTGQGRAF | TGCAGTGCTACCACGGGACAGGGGAGGGCCTTC
- | TRBJ2-7 | - | TRBV5-1 | CASSLSGSSHEQYF | TGCGCCAGCAGCTTATCGGGGTCGAGCCACGAGCAGTACTTC
- | TRBJ1-2 | TRBD1 | TRBV7-2 | CASSTDRGRLKNYGYTF | TGTGCCAGCAGCACGGACAGGGGGCGCTTAAAAAACTATGGCTACACCTTC
- | TRBJ2-3 | TRBD1 | TRBV23-1 | CARVSRGRQGSGDTQYF | TGCGCCAGAGTATCGAGGGGCAGACAGGGGAGTGGAGATACGCAGTATTTT
- | TRBJ1-4 | TRBD1 | TRBV9 | CASSVDSAGQGGNEKLFF | TGTGCCAGCAGCGTAGATTCGGCAGGACAGGGCGGGAATGAAAAACTGTTTTTT
- | TRBJ1-4 | - | TRBV11-2 | CASSEGGGKLFF | TGTGCCAGCAGCGAGGGCGGGGGAAAACTGTTTTTT
- | TRBJ1-2 | TRBD1 | TRBV19 | CASSTDRGNYGYTF | TGTGCCAGTAGTACTGACAGGGGAAACTATGGCTACACCTTC
- | TRBJ2-1 | TRBD2 | TRBV13 | CASSLRGLAGTYNEQFF | TGTGCCAGCAGCTTAAGGGGACTAGCGGGGACTTACAATGAGCAGTTCTTC
- | TRBJ1-5 | TRBD1 | TRBV27 | CASSSTGGNQPQHF | TGTGCCAGCAGTTCGACAGGGGGGAATCAGCCCCAGCATTTT
- | TRBJ1-1 | - | TRBV4-1 | CASGKTVSGTEAFF | TGCGCCAGCGGCAAGACGGTGTCGGGCACTGAAGCTTTCTTT
- | TRBJ1-3 | - | TRBV30 | CAWGEIDPHSGNTIYF | TGTGCCTGGGGGGAGATAGACCCTCACTCTGGAAACACCATATATTTT
- | TRBJ2-1 | TRBD2 | TRBV2 | CASRPNSGGSYNEQFF | TGTGCCAGCAGGCCCAATAGCGGGGGAAGCTACAATGAGCAGTTCTTC
- | TRBJ1-5 | - | TRBV11-2 | CASSEGVNQPQHF | TGTGCCAGCTCAGAGGGAGTAAATCAGCCCCAGCATTTT